Below, 9 T cell receptor beta chains from the same sample are listed, as sequenced in a study of CD8+CD57+ T cells in acquired aplastic anemia. Sequenced patients had shown CD8+CD57+ cell expansion by flow cytometry. Genomic DNA was employed as the template in profiling TCR beta VDJ and CDR3. MiXCR, run by TCRdb on the reads, gives a single entry per CDR3 protein. The data hold approximately 260,000 distinct CDR3 sequences, with roughly 82% observed a single time. Sequenced: sorted CD4+, CD8+, or CD8+CD57+ T cells (not recorded which) from PBMCs. The source of these receptors is a human donor with aplastic anemia.

V is TRBV5-6 and J is TRBJ2-3, with D perhaps matching TRBD2 (5 bases). CDR3 length: 14 amino acids. CDR1 is SGHDT, CDR2 YYEEEE, per germline. The V and J ends lost 0 bases and 3 bases respectively, with 8 bases between them. This CDR3 reads CASSLERVTDTQYF. In DNA form, the CDR3 reads TGTGCCAGCAGCTTGGAGAGGGTGACAGATACGCAGTATTTT.

As concerns this clonotype: No conserved phenylalanine or tryptophan is present at the end of the CDR3, so a read error is the likely explanation. It is unclear where the CDR3 begins or ends on the DNA, so no DNA is shown, and the CDR3 is as TCRdb lists it. The V gene is TRBV24-1, the J gene TRBJ1-5; TRBD1 is taken as the D call from the table, unchecked against the DNA. Looked up from germline, CDR1 is KGHDR and CDR2 is SFDVKD. The CDR3 is made up of 16 amino acids, end residues included. CDR3 region: CATSDKKTGRGELTIS.

As regards this clonotype: A much larger clone is a single base away; this may be a read error. The chain recombines TRBV7-9 with TRBJ1-2, with D possibly being TRBD1 (5 bases). CDR1 is SEHNR and CDR2 is FQNEAQ in the germline V gene (reference sequence). The CDR3 covers 15 residues. V lost 4 bases to trimming and J lost 14 bases, with 26 bases between them. For the CDR3, the DNA is TGTGCCAGCAGCTCTCAAAGAAGCGGGGGGTGCGATGAGACCTTC. Protein: CASSSQRSGGCDETF.

Notes on this clonotype: Germline and junction disagree at one end, which may indicate a read error. J is TRBJ2-3 and V is TRBV15, with no clear D. There are 14 residues in the CDR3. CDR1 is LNHNV and CDR2 is YYDKDF in the germline V gene (reference sequence). CDR3 residues: CATSRGRDPDTQYF. The DNA of the CDR3 is TGTGCCACCAGCAGAGGGAGAGATCCCGATACCCAGTATTTT.

The V and J genes are TRBV29-1 and TRBJ2-7, with 9 nucleotides matching TRBD1. The CDR3 extends over 14 amino acids. Trimming cost V 4 bases and J 3 bases; bases outside gene matches: 7. Germline V gene data show CDR1 as SQVTM and CDR2 as ANQGSEA. CDR3 sequence reads: CSVGDRALGYEQYF. CDR3 coding DNA: TGCAGCGTTGGGGACAGGGCATTAGGCTACGAGCAGTACTTC.

The rearrangement joins TRBV24-1 to TRBJ2-1; TRBD1 agrees at 8 bases. The CDR3 has 13 amino acids. V was pared by 7 bases and J by 5 bases, with 3 bases of the junction left unmatched. The germline V gene has CDR1 KGHDR and CDR2 SFDVKD. CDR3 loop: CATRGQADNEQFF. DNA for the CDR3: TGTGCCACCAGGGGACAGGCTGACAATGAGCAGTTCTTC.

V is TRBV15 and J is TRBJ2-3, with D possibly matching TRBD1 (5 bases). The CDR3 runs to 16 residues. Germline loops: CDR1 LNHNV, CDR2 YYDKDF (reference sequence). V lost 3 bases, J lost 1 base, and 14 bases lay in between. The CDR3 DNA is TGTGCCACCAGCAGGACAGCCAAAGCAGGCACAGATACGCAGTATTTT. Translating gives CATSRTAKAGTDTQYF.

CDR3 region: CASSADRNTEAFF. The DNA for the CDR3 is TGTGCCAGCAGCGCGGACCGTAACACTGAAGCTTTCTTT. This rearrangement joins TRBV9 to TRBJ1-1; D call uncertain. Germline loops: CDR1 SGDLS, CDR2 YYNGEE. V shed 3 bases and J shed 2 bases, with 8 bases lying between them. The CDR3 loop spans 13 amino acids.

This clonotype was recorded a few times. The V call is TRBV11-2, the J call TRBJ2-5; D is unclear. Germline loops: CDR1 SGHAT, CDR2 FQNNGV. This CDR3 has 13 residues. Trimming shortened V by 5 bases and J by 5 bases, and 12 bases separated the two germline ends. CDR3: CASSPSTRETQYF. Here the CDR3 DNA reads TGTGCCAGCAGCCCGTCGACGCGGGAGACCCAGTACTTC. Variable domain in full (rest from reference TRBV11-2 and TRBJ2-5): EAGVAQSPRYKIIEKRQSVAFWCNPISGHATLYWYQQILGQGPKLLIQFQNNGVVDDSQLPKDRFSAERLKGVDSTLKIQPAKLEDSAVYLCASSPSTRETQYFGPGTRLLVL.